The 20 T cell receptor beta chains given below trace back to one sample, sequenced in a study of blood T cells in healthy people across ages. Sample-barcoded 5' priming and a J-beta primer mix drove a second PCR of about 7 to 11 cycles. TCRdb itself ran the 5' RACE reads through MiXCR, one entry per CDR3 protein. The sample holds about 1.7 million distinct CDR3 sequences, under 30% seen once. The material sequenced was blood. These TCRs come from a woman in her 30s in good health.

This clonotype was detected only a few times. The rearrangement uses TRBV3-1 and TRBJ1-2, with D perhaps matching TRBD1 (6 bases). CDR1 and CDR2 from the germline V gene are LGHDT and YNNKEL (reference sequence). The CDR3 extends over 15 amino acids. Trimming stripped 0 bases from V and 6 bases from J, with 14 bases between. Here the CDR3 reads CASSQDLSGADGYTF. The CDR3, as DNA: TGTGCCAGCAGCCAAGATCTGTCAGGGGCGGATGGCTACACCTTC.

This clonotype was seen just once. The genes are TRBV10-1 and TRBJ2-3; the match to TRBD2 covers 9 bases. The germline V gene has CDR1 WNHNN and CDR2 SYGVQD (reference sequence). CDR3 length: 18 amino acids. The V segment lost 2 bases and the J segment 2 bases; nucleotides outside the gene matches: 11. CDR3 region: CASSEKGLAGNFTDTQYF. The DNA of the CDR3 is TGCGCCAGCAGTGAGAAGGGGCTAGCGGGGAACTTCACAGATACGCAGTATTTT.

This clonotype was counted a few times. This chain joins TRBV3-1 and TRBJ1-1; D remains ambiguous. Germline-derived CDR1 and CDR2 are LGHDT and YNNKEL (reference sequence). The CDR3 spans 13 residues. Deletions cut 1 base from V and 4 bases from J, with 7 bases between. CDR3 DNA: TGTGCCAGCAGCCAAGTCAGCGGCACTGAAGCTTTCTTT. Its translation: CASSQVSGTEAFF.

The chain carries TRBV7-2 and TRBJ1-2; the D gene is possibly TRBD1 (5 bases). V dropped 4 bases and J dropped 7 bases, with 16 bases sitting between them. This CDR3 comprises 14 residues. The germline V gene encodes CDR1 SGHTA and CDR2 FQGNSA. The CDR3 spells CASSSSRAGGGYTF. The CDR3 DNA is TGTGCCAGCAGCTCCAGCAGGGCCGGGGGTGGCTACACCTTC.

CDR3 in amino acids: CASSLNRLYSGANVLTF. In DNA form, the CDR3 reads TGTGCCAGCAGCTTAAACAGGCTTTACTCTGGGGCCAACGTCCTGACTTTC. This chain connects TRBV5-5 to TRBJ2-6, with D possibly TRBD1 on 5 matching bases. The CDR3 runs 17 residues. Germline CDR1 and CDR2: SGHKS and YYEKEE (reference sequence). V gave up 2 bases and J gave up 0 bases, with 12 bases separating them.

This clonotype was counted only a few times. A much larger clone is a single base away; this may be a read error. The genes are TRBV29-1 and TRBJ2-1, with D possibly being TRBD1 (5 bases). V was trimmed by 5 bases and J by 10 bases, leaving 18 bases between them. Germline V gene sequence: CDR1 SQVTM, CDR2 ANQGSEA. This CDR3 region has 13 residues. This chain's CDR3 is CSVTRQSSYEQFF. The CDR3 nucleotides are TGCAGCGTTACTCGACAGAGCTCCTACGAGCAGTTCTTC.

The chain joins TRBV5-1 to TRBJ2-6; maybe TRBD2 (7 bases). The CDR3 is 17 residues long. V lost 0 bases, J lost 0 bases, and 10 bases lay in between. Germline CDR1 reads SGHRS; CDR2 reads YFSETQ. The CDR3 sequence is CASSLGGGSSGANVLTF. Here the CDR3 DNA reads TGCGCCAGCAGCTTGGGCGGGGGCTCCTCTGGGGCCAACGTCCTGACTTTC.

A few counts support this clonotype. The chain uses TRBV5-1 and TRBJ2-5; 10 positions match TRBD2. The CDR3 loop spans 15 amino acids. Germline loops: CDR1 SGHRS, CDR2 YFSETQ. Trimming cost V 4 bases and J 2 bases; bases outside gene matches: 5. CDR3 loop: CASSDGLADQETQYF. The CDR3 DNA follows: TGCGCCAGCAGCGACGGACTAGCGGATCAAGAGACCCAGTACTTC. Using reference TRBV5-1 and TRBJ2-5 for the parts outside the CDR3, the full variable domain is KAGVTQTPRYLIKTRGQQVTLSCSPISGHRSVSWYQQTPGQGLQFLFEYFSETQRNKGNFPGRFSGRQFSNSRSEMNVSTLELGDSALYLCASSDGLADQETQYFGPGTRLLVL.

The chain combines TRBV20-1 with TRBJ2-3; 11 nucleotides align to TRBD1. V gave up 3 bases and J gave up 5 bases; unmatched junction bases: 7. Germline CDR1 and CDR2: DFQATT and SNEGSKA (reference sequence). This CDR3 spans 15 amino acids. The CDR3: CSASTDRGRGDTQYF. Written as DNA, the CDR3 is TGCAGTGCTAGTACGGACAGGGGGCGAGGAGATACGCAGTATTTT.

The V gene is TRBV19, the J gene TRBJ2-4, with D tentatively TRBD2 (5 bases). The CDR3 is made up of 17 amino acids. V was clipped by 3 bases and J by 5 bases, with 20 bases between them. Per germline, CDR1 LNHDA and CDR2 SQIVND (reference sequence). CDR3 loop: CASSIAASLTSQNIQYF. CDR3 sequence (DNA): TGTGCCAGTAGTATTGCAGCTAGCCTTACTTCCCAAAACATTCAGTACTTC.

The genes are TRBV5-1 and TRBJ1-5; D is unresolved. Germline lookup yields CDR1 SGHRS and CDR2 YFSETQ. There are 12 residues in the CDR3. Trimming removed 7 bases at V and 6 bases at J, with 11 bases between. In DNA form, the CDR3 reads TGCGCCAGCTTGGAGGGTTCTCAGCCCCAGCATTTT. Its protein is CASLEGSQPQHF.

In this sample, this clonotype turned up a few times. The CDR3 loop reads CASSVASWSYNEQFF. In DNA form, the CDR3 reads TGTGCCAGCAGCGTAGCAAGTTGGTCCTACAATGAGCAGTTCTTC. This rearrangement joins TRBV9 to TRBJ2-1; D unclear. Trimming removed 0 bases at V and 1 base at J, with 8 bases between. The CDR3 loop spans 15 amino acids. CDR1 is SGDLS and CDR2 is YYNGEE in the germline V gene. The whole variable domain, remainder taken from reference TRBV9 and TRBJ2-1, is DSGVTQTPKHLITATGQRVTLRCSPRSGDLSVYWYQQSLDQGLQFLIQYYNGEERAKGNILERFSAQQFPDLHSELNLSSLELGDSALYFCASSVASWSYNEQFFGPGTRLTVL.

The rearrangement links TRBV4-1 to TRBJ2-2; the match to TRBD2 covers 11 bases. Trimming took 0 bases from V and 4 from J; bases not matched to a gene: 10. The CDR3 consists of 19 residues. The germline CDR1 and CDR2 sequences are MGHRA and YSYEKL. The CDR3 is CASSQDRGVAGGRTGELFF. In DNA form, the CDR3 reads TGCGCCAGCAGCCAAGATCGTGGGGTAGCGGGGGGGCGCACCGGGGAGCTGTTTTTT.

The chain joins TRBV7-9 to TRBJ2-7, with a weak D call TRBD2 (6 bases). Germline lookup yields CDR1 SEHNR and CDR2 FQNEAQ (reference sequence). The V end was cut by 4 bases, the J end by 7 bases, with 11 bases between. The CDR3 sequence is 12 residues long. The CDR3, as DNA: TGTGCCAGCAGCTGGAGGGGTTTTGAGCAGTACTTC. Translating it yields CASSWRGFEQYF.

The chain uses TRBV6-6 and TRBJ2-7; D might be TRBD2 (6 bases). CDR1 MNHNY and CDR2 SVGAGI come from the germline V gene (reference sequence). The CDR3 consists of 14 residues. V shed 5 bases and J shed 3 bases, with 14 bases lying between them. The CDR3 sequence is CASSSPLGGYEQYF. The CDR3 DNA sequence: TGTGCCAGCAGTAGCCCCTTGGGGGGCTACGAGCAGTACTTC.

This clonotype was counted a few times. The chain combines TRBV4-1 with TRBJ1-5; 7 bases are a match to TRBD1. The CDR3 length is 16 residues. Trimming took 0 bases from V and 6 from J; bases not matched to a gene: 8. Germline V gene lookup returns CDR1 MGHRA and CDR2 YSYEKL. The CDR3 region is CASSQESGGTSQPQHF. CDR3 nucleotide sequence: TGCGCCAGCAGCCAAGAATCAGGGGGGACCAGTCAGCCCCAGCATTTT.

The chain employs TRBV12-3 or TRBV12-4 and TRBJ1-1; 7 bases fit TRBD1. This CDR3 contains 14 residues. The J segment lost 0 bases and the V segment lost 8 bases, leaving 6 bases of the junction unmatched. CDR3 nucleotides: TGTGCCAGCGGACAGGCTTATATGAACACTGAAGCTTTCTTT. It translates to CASGQAYMNTEAFF.

This clonotype was detected many times. The rearrangement uses TRBV6-6 and TRBJ2-5; D call uncertain. The germline V and J ends were trimmed by 2 bases and 2 bases, with 6 bases remaining between them. CDR3 length equals 13 residues. Germline V gene sequence: CDR1 MNHNY, CDR2 SVGAGI (reference sequence). In DNA, the CDR3 is TGTGCCAGCAGTTACCGCTTACAAGAGACCCAGTACTTC. It yields the protein CASSYRLQETQYF.

This clonotype has ten or more counts. The V call is TRBV29-1, the J call TRBJ2-7; 11 positions agree with TRBD1. V shed 1 base, J shed 4 bases, and the junction held 6 bases outside the gene matches. This CDR3 comprises 15 residues. The germline gives CDR1 SQVTM, CDR2 ANQGSEA. The CDR3: CSVEGIRDRGYEQYF. The CDR3 nucleotides read TGCAGCGTTGAAGGTATCCGGGACAGGGGGTACGAGCAGTACTTC.

CDR3 nucleotides: TGTGCCAGCAGTTCCGGGACAGGGTTCTCCTACGAGCAGTACGTC. Encoded protein: CASSSGTGFSYEQYV. This chain joins TRBV6-1 and TRBJ2-7; 9 nucleotides align to TRBD1. The CDR3 spans 15 residues. V gave up 5 bases and J gave up 0 bases; unmatched junction bases: 5. CDR1 and CDR2 from the germline V gene are MNHNS and SASEGT.